This T cell receptor beta chain stems from a study of shared clonotypes between healthy human individuals. In the study overall: Sampling drew on donors who were a couple of women and a few men aged 18 to 49. Study-wide results and limits: Naive CD4 clonotype sharing across a handful of donors was 4% to 5.5%.

As concerns this clone: Its antigen is currently unknown.

Trimming pared 4 bases from V and 5 bases from J, leaving 10 bases between. Per the germline V gene, CDR1 is SGHRS and CDR2 is YFSETQ. This CDR3 contains 13 residues. TCRdb keeps only in-frame clones here, not all; method: immunoSEQ multiplex PCR. The table lists 650,000 to 800,000 clones, 55% to 75% of them singletons, with more than 1.5% in the top ten. It was into CD45RA+ naive and CD45RA-negative memory subsets that the CD4+ cells were split. What was sequenced was memory CD4+ T cells sorted from blood. Subset in this sample: CD45RA-negative fraction. This chain connects TRBV5-1 to TRBJ2-1; D possibly corresponds to TRBD1 (7 bases). The source of this sequence is a woman aged 30 to 39 in good health. CDR3 sequence: CASSRGTDNEQFF. DNA for the CDR3: TGCGCCAGCAGCCGGGGGACAGACAATGAGCAGTTCTTC.